Sequencing of this T cell receptor (beta chain) was carried out in a study of a mutant IDH1 vaccine in newly diagnosed glioma. As for the study in general: Vaccinations were initiated 4-6 weeks following radiotherapy alone, or were given together with temozolomide cycles. The sex distribution of treated patients was 62.5% male and approximately 40% female, with a mean age of roughly 40 years.

Documented time point: week 5, during vaccination. Every vaccination contained 300 ug of the mutant IDH1 20-mer peptide and was paired with topical imiquimod. Donors' newly diagnosed IDH1-mutant WHO grade 3 or 4 astrocytomas lacked nuclear ATRX. Here immunoSEQ multiplex PCR was the method, and the copy in TCRdb shows in-frame clones only, minus some. This repertoire shows tens of thousands of clones, 82% found once; its top ten account for 3% to 3.5%. For this clone: Antigen specificity is unknown.

Broader study findings: Vaccine-induced responses were seen in about 93% of patients, spanning several MHC alleles.

The CDR3 extends over 17 amino acids. The germline gives CDR1 SGHKS, CDR2 YYEKEE (reference sequence). V dropped 0 bases and J dropped 7 bases, with 19 bases sitting between them. This sample comprised PBMCs, obtained from a glioma patient whose treatment included an IDH1 peptide vaccine. This sequence joins TRBV5-5 and TRBJ2-2; D gene uncertain. This TCR was recovered from a woman between 18 and 29 years old with glioma. Some clones in this sample may be carry-over from other donors' samples. The CDR3 loop reads CASSLAFDPTSRGELFF. CDR3 DNA: TGTGCCAGCAGCTTGGCTTTCGACCCCACGAGCCGCGGGGAGCTGTTTTTT. The full variable domain, its missing parts supplied by reference TRBV5-5 and TRBJ2-2, is DAGVTQSPTHLIKTRGQQVTLRCSPISGHKSVSWYQQVLGQGPQFIFQYYEKEERGRGNFPDRFSARQFPNYSSELNVNALLLGDSALYLCASSLAFDPTSRGELFFGEGSRLTVL.